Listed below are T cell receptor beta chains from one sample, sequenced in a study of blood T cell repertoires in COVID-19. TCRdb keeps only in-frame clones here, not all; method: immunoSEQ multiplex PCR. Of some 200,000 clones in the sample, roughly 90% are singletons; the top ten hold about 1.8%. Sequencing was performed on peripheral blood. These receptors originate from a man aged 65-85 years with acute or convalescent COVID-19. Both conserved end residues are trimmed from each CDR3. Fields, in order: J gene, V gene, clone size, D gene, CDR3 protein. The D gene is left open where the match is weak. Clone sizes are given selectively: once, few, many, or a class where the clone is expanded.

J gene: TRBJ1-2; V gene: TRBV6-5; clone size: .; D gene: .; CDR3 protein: ASIDGTRYGYT
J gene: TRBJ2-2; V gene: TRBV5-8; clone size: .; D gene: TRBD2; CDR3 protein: ASSYGTSGRDNNTGELF
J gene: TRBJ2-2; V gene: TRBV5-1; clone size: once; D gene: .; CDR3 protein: ASSPSNTGELF
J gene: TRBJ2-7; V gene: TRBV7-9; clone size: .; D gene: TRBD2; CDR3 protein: ASSTSGSPREQY
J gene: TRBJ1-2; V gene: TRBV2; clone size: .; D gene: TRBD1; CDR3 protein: ASSEDRGRYGYT
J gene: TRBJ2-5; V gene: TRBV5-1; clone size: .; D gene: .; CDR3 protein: ASSLQGQETQY
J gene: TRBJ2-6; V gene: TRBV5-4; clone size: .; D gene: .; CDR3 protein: ASSLGGSGANVLT
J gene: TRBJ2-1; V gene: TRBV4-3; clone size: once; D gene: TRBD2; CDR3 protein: ASSQDVAGGLNEQF
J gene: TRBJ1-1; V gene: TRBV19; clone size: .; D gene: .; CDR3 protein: ASSTNHGETTEAF
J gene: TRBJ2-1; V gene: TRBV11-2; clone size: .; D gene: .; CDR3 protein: ASSTGGSSYNEQF
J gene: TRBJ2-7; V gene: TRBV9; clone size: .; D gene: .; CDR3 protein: ASSIGQSSYEQY
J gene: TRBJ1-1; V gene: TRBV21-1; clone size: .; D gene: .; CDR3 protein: ASSNTDRERSYENTEAF
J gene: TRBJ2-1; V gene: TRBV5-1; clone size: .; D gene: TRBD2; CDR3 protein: ASSLGPGGLNEQF
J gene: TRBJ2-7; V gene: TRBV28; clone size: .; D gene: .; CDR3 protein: ASSSGQNYEQY
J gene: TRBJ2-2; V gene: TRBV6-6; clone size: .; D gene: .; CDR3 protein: ASSYLNTGELF
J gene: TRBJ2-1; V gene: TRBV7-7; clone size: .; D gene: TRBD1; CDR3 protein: ASSLGQGGYNEQF
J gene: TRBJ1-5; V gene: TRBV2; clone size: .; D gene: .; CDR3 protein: ASGTRTWDSNQPQH
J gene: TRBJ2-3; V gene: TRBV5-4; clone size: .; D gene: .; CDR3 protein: ASIQDSNSGDTQY